Below, one T cell receptor beta chain is given with its context. Its antigen is not yet known. The read is 3 residues too short to cover the CDR3 end, so that end is filled in from the germline J gene. This specimen belongs to a study of T cells in women clearing cervical HPV infection (dated by TCRdb to 2016 to 2018). Regarding the research as a whole: The cases were about two dozen women with histologically confirmed HPV16-related CIN3 or worse, and 2 of those women had invasive cancers. The approximately 25 controls were women who cleared a single incident HPV16 infection within 12 months without developing precancer or cancer. Blood from cases was collected at the visit at which the lesion was first identified, whereas blood from controls was collected once infection was no longer detected. For cases, a median interval of 149 days, with an interquartile range of 90 to 200 days, was observed between lesion detection and blood sampling. Since only a few of the women had HLA typing available, the possibility that HLA type was acting as a confounder could not be ruled out. An exploratory proof-of-principle case-control study, nested within the Guanacaste HPV Natural History Study in Costa Rica, was conducted to compare TCR repertoires across cervical HPV16 outcomes. Cases and controls were matched on year of sample collection and on age within five years. Median age was 34 years in cases versus just over 37 in controls, and baseline characteristics did not differ significantly. The parent cohort enrolled some 10,000 women aged 18 or older in Guanacaste, Costa Rica, during about 1992 to 1994 and followed them for more than 6 years. Five blinded duplicates per group were added as quality controls, giving 60 or so samples: around 50 participants and 10 replicates. Broad study findings and their caveats: Because the number of T cells per sample was unknown, the richness differences could reflect varying T-cell content rather than repertoire biology. Random forest classifiers that combined richness and V gene abundances separated cases from controls with an estimated AUC of about 0.8. The cross-sectional design could not show whether associations preceded infection or resulted from it; effector/memory subsets and HPV-specific T cells were not isolated. TRBV6-7 relative abundance was lower in cases than in controls (about 0.099% versus 0.16%; Bonferroni P = 0.0008). CIN3+ cases had significantly higher TCR repertoire richness than controls across sequencing depths, but evenness did not differ between the groups.

The CDR3 covers 14 residues, taking in both the cysteine and the phenylalanine. The DNA shown is the part of the CDR3 that was read: 33 bases, in frame from base 1. The germline V gene gives CDR1 as SGHRS and CDR2 as YFSETQ. Trimming removed 4 bases from V and 5 bases from J, leaving 13 bases between the germline ends. Every participant had a single incident cervical HPV16 infection, and women with prevalent HPV16 infections were excluded. Cervical HPV DNA was detected with MY09/MY11 PCR, and genotyping was done with dot-blot hybridization. More than 14 mL of heparinized blood was centrifuged, after which the buffy coat was aliquoted, frozen at -30 degrees C, and then stored at -80 degrees C. QIAGEN kits were used to extract genomic DNA from the buffy coat specimens. TCR beta CDR3 regions were amplified by multiplex PCR using the immunoSEQ assay from an average of about 1,200 ng genomic DNA per sample. The assay corrected primer bias using a complete synthetic TCR repertoire to establish an amplification baseline. The amplicons were sequenced on the Illumina platform. Per the authors' processing: Sequence errors were corrected by clustering with frequency ratios and a modified nearest-neighbor algorithm, and the sequences were then analyzed in the immunoSEQ Analyzer using IMGT gene definitions. At each rarefaction depth, TCR richness and evenness were averaged over 20 rarefaction repeats, and samples with fewer sequences than the depth were excluded. Wilcoxon rank sum tests with FDR correction were used to compare V, D and J gene relative abundances between the groups. Blinded duplicates gave an intraclass correlation of 95% to 97% for TCR richness and an average of about 76% across 66 gene segments. TCRdb stores this immuneACCESS table with in-frame sequences only. Part of the clones is absent; in the studies checked, under half of the shortfall reflects unresolved V genes, and no reason is known for the rest. The V and J calls and the clone size are those of that table, but D and trimming were determined from the DNA. The table for this sample lists around 20,000 clones. The top ten clones comprise 5% to 5.5% of the sample.

The V and J genes are TRBV5-1 and TRBJ2-1; 6 matching bases give a weak D call of TRBD1. The sequence came from a woman between 18 and 70 years old with a cervical HPV16 infection that either progressed to CIN3+ or cleared (not recorded which). The sample comprised blood buffy coat. The CDR3 region has the sequence CASSPLGANNEQFF. CDR3 DNA (partial): TGCGCCAGCAGCCCCCTGGGGGCAAACAATGAG. Here the CDR3 is joined to the reference TRBV5-1 and TRBJ2-1 genes, and the full variable domain is: KAGVTQTPRYLIKTRGQQVTLSCSPISGHRSVSWYQQTPGQGLQFLFEYFSETQRNKGNFPGRFSGRQFSNSRSEMNVSTLELGDSALYLCASSPLGANNEQFFGPGTRLTVL.